This entry features one TCR beta chain sequence. The antigen is not known. This sample was included in a study of graft-versus-host responses after intestinal transplantation. Notes on the study in general: Analysis identified GvH clones in recipient marrow, with some appearing first in ileum or blood.

TCRdb's table, derived via immunoSEQ multiplex PCR, lists solely in-frame clones and lacks some. The data contain about 110,000 clones, roughly 93% of them seen just once; the ten biggest clones take up 1% to 1.5%. Germline-derived CDR1 and CDR2 are MDHEN and SYDVKM. V lost 4 bases and J lost 1, with 7 bases in between. CDR3 size: 13 residues. This sequence joins TRBV28 and TRBJ1-1; D gene uncertain. This TCR derives from a human donor who was the organ donor for an intestinal transplant. The material sequenced was unstimulated CD8+ T cells sorted from spleen or lymph node cells, taken before transplant. The CDR3 region has the DNA TGTGCCAGCAGTTCCCACCGGAACACTGAAGCTTTCTTT. This translates into CASSSHRNTEAFF.